This T cell receptor beta chain was sequenced for a study of T cells in Graves' hyperthyroidism and ophthalmopathy. Study-wide findings and caveats: Most thyroid-expanded clonotypes above 0.001 were also found in blood. From stable hyperthyroidism, ophthalmopathy was separated by a 13 V-J model.

This clonotype was detected many times. The antigen is undetermined. Germline V lookup: CDR1 DFQATT, CDR2 SNEGSKA (reference sequence). V lost 6 bases and J lost 5, with 17 bases in between. This CDR3 contains 13 residues. Regions amplified from RNA transcripts were the TCR beta CDR3 regions. HTBI primers were the set used in a first-round RT-PCR of the TCR CDR3. A single record per CDR3 protein comes from TCRdb applying MiXCR to the multiplex PCR reads. The table lists around 600,000 distinct CDR3 sequences, 16% of them singletons. Sequencing was performed on blood. This clonotype originated in a woman in her 40s with Graves' ophthalmopathy. The chain carries TRBV20-1 and TRBJ2-7; D may be TRBD1 (7 bases). CDR3 in amino acids: CSAVPTGRNEQYF. DNA of the CDR3: TGCAGTGCCGTACCGACAGGGAGGAACGAGCAGTACTTC.